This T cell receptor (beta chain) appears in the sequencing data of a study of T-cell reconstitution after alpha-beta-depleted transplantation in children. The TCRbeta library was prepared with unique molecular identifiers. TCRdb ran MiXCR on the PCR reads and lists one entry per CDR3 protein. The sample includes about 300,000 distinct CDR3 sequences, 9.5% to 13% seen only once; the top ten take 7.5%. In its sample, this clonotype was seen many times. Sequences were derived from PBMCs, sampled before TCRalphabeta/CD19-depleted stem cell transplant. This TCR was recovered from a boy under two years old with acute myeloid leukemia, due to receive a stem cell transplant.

The chain's CDR3 is CASSVTGTIQETQYF. CDR3 bases: TGTGCCAGCAGCGTAACCGGGACTATTCAAGAGACCCAGTACTTC. V usage is TRBV9 and J usage is TRBJ2-5; 7 nucleotides align to TRBD2. Germline assignment: CDR1 SGDLS and CDR2 YYNGEE. The CDR3 contains 15 residues. Trimming at V came to 1 base and at J to 2 bases, leaving 5 bases not matched to a gene.